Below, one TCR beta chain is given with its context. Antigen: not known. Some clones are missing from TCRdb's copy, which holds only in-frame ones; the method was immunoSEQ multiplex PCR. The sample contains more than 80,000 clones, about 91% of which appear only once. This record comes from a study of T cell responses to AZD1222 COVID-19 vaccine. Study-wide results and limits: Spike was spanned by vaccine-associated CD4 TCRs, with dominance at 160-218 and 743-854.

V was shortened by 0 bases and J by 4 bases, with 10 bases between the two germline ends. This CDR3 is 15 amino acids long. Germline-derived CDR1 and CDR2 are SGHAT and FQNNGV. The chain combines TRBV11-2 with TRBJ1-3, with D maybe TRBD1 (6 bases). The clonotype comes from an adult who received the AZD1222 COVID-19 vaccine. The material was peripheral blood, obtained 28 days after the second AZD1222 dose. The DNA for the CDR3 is TGTGCCAGCAGCTTAGAGGGACATCCCGGAAACACCATATATTTT. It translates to CASSLEGHPGNTIYF.